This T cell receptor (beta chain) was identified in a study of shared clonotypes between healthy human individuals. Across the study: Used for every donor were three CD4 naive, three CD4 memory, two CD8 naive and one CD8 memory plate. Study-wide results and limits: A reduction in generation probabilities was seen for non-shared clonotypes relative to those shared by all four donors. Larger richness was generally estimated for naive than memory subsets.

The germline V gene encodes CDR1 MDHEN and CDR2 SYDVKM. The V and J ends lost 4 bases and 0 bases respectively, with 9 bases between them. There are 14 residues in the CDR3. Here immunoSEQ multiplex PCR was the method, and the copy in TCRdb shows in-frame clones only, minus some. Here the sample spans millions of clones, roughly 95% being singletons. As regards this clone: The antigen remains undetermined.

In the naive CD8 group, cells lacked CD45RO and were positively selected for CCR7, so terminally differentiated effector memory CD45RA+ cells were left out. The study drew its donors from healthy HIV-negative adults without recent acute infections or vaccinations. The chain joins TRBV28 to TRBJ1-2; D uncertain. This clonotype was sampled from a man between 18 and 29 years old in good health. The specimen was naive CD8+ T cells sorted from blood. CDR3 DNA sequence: TGTGCCAGCAGTTGGACGAAAACTAACTATGGCTACACCTTC. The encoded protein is CASSWTKTNYGYTF.